Sequencing of this T cell receptor beta chain was carried out in a study of metastatic and nonmetastatic thyroid tumors (dated by TCRdb to the early 2020s). Regarding the study in general: For patients with malignant and with benign thyroid disease, the researchers compared repertoires between peripheral blood samples and tumor or nodule tissue samples.

Study-wide conclusions, independent of this receptor: In both blood and tumor samples, malignant tumors were reported to have significantly higher TCR beta diversity than benign nodules.

Via the germline V gene, CDR1 is MNHEY and CDR2 SVGAGI. Deletion took 2 bases off V and 2 bases off J, with a span of 9 bases between the germline ends. There are 15 amino acids in the CDR3, from cysteine to phenylalanine inclusive. Only CDR3 DNA remains: 45 bases, in frame from the first base. The method was PCR. Instrument used: Illumina HiSeq 4000. High-throughput sequencing was used to profile the TCR beta-chain CDR3 region of each patient. The original pipeline was this. The researchers built a classifier to tell apart papillary thyroid cancer patients with distant metastasis, based on CDR3 differences among clinicopathological groups. To measure repertoire diversity the researchers used the Shannon index, while the Morisita-Horn index served to gauge how similar the tumor and blood repertoires were. TCRdb reprocessed the public reads (quality trimming at Q25 with fastp, clone calling with MiXCR) and kept in-frame beta chains. In this record, the V and J calls reflect TCRdb's handling and not the investigators' own analysis. The sample data list approximately 12,000 clones, and more than 20% of these were observed just once. 13% to 15% of the sample lies in the top ten.

This clone has more than one count but fewer than ten. Its antigen remains unidentified. No clone much larger than this one lies a single base away; base qualities are absent. No treatment had been received by any patient before thyroid surgery. Using T-cell receptor beta sequencing, the study looked back at clinical samples from patients collected from the early 2010s to the late 2010s. This chain is built from TRBV6-5 and TRBJ2-2; no D gene can be assigned with confidence. This clonotype originated in a female donor with papillary thyroid cancer or a benign thyroid nodule (not recorded which). Some clones in this sample may be carry-over from other donors' samples. The specimen sequenced was adjacent normal tissue. CDR3 loop: CASSYRLPNTGELFF. The nucleotides read TGTGCCAGCAGTTACAGGCTACCAAACACCGGGGAGCTGTTTTTT.